The entry that follows covers one TCR beta chain sequence. The data originate from a study of blood T cell repertoires in COVID-19. Study-level background: Sources were T cells, B-cell-depleted T cells, or PBMCs; the material itself was cDNA or gDNA.

Generated by immunoSEQ multiplex PCR, the TCRdb table keeps only in-frame clones and is missing some. Of some 82,000 clones listed, about 83% are singletons. This TCR was sampled from a man older than 75 with active or convalescent COVID-19. Material for sequencing was peripheral blood.

CDR3 coding DNA: TGTGCCAGCAGCTTTGGAGCGGGGGGCTACTCCTACGAGCAGTACTTC. This translates into CASSFGAGGYSYEQYF. V gene TRBV5-6 combines with J gene TRBJ2-7, with 9 bases lining up with TRBD2. The CDR3 length is 16 residues. Looked up from germline, CDR1 is SGHDT and CDR2 is YYEEEE. V shed 2 bases, J shed 0 bases, and the junction held 6 bases outside the gene matches.